This T cell receptor (beta chain) was observed in a study of shared T cell receptors in the human thymus. Here immunoSEQ multiplex PCR was the method, and the copy in TCRdb shows in-frame clones only, minus some. The profile shows 600,000 to 900,000 clones, 70% to 90% of them singletons. Trimming removed 2 bases from V and 2 bases from J, with 11 bases in between. The CDR3 length is 15 residues. Germline values: CDR1 SGHVS, CDR2 FQNEAQ. The same sample was also studied in work on human thymus T cells. As that study records: Those donating were healthy Finnish infants in corrective surgery for congenital heart defects. In corrective heart surgery, resections were taken, and these provided the thymus tissue. Thymic and blood repertoires showed apparently biased V and J gene usage. Reports from related research described highly overlapping thymic repertoires among unrelated individuals.

The chain joins TRBV7-8 to TRBJ2-3, with D hard to call. The sequenced material came from thymocytes. The clonotype was recovered from a girl under three years old with a congenital heart defect. CDR3 in amino acids: CASSLRRHLTDTQYF. In DNA form, the CDR3 reads TGTGCCAGCAGCTTAAGGCGACACCTCACAGATACGCAGTATTTT.